This T cell receptor (beta chain) appears in the sequencing data of a study of PD-1 and CTLA-4 blockade in melanoma (dated by TCRdb to the early 2020s). About the full investigation: The study compared how PD-1 blockade and CTLA-4 blockade affected the melanoma-reactive CD8 T cell response in patients with melanoma.

A note on this clone: Its antigen remains undetermined. Base qualities are missing; no much larger clone stands one base away.

The library was obtained by the immunoSEQ multiplex PCR assay. Imported from immuneACCESS, the table was reduced by TCRdb to in-frame sequences with V and J called. These copies leave out some clones; in studies compared against another copy, an unresolved V gene accounts for under half, and the cause of the remainder is not known. The sample table records about 7,200 clones; about four fifths of these occur just once. The top ten clonotypes cover 39% of the sample. Trimming accounts for 6 bases at V and 4 bases at J, while the number of junction bases matched to no gene is 4. From the cysteine up to the phenylalanine, the CDR3 has a length of 13 residues. The read is trimmed to its CDR3 DNA, 39 bases read in frame from base 1. In the germline V gene (reference sequence), CDR1 corresponds to SEHNR and CDR2 to FQNEAQ.

The sequence is built from TRBV7-9 and TRBJ2-7; a stretch of 9 junction bases matches TRBD1. This TCR derives from a human donor with melanoma. The sequencing here drew on CD8+ T cells from peripheral blood, taken before anti-PD-1 treatment. This receptor carries the CDR3 CASSFGQGYEQYF. At the DNA level, the sequence is TGTGCCAGCAGTTTCGGACAGGGGTACGAGCAGTACTTC.